The 24 T cell receptor beta chains listed next were all sequenced from one sample in a study of CD8 T cells in ankylosing spondylitis. Notes on the study in general: Characteristic of ankylosing spondylitis blood, it appeared, was a TCR beta motif comprising roughly 8 highly homologous variants.

These receptors lack a known antigen. TCRdb redid the calling of the 5' RACE reads with MiXCR, one entry per CDR3 protein. The repertoire includes a few hundred thousand distinct CDR3 sequences, 15% to 20% of them detected once, and 40% to 50% sits in the top ten. Sequencing was performed on blood, either unsorted or a sorted T cell fraction (not recorded which). The receptors were sampled from a male donor with ankylosing spondylitis.

This clonotype showed up just a few times. The V call is TRBV11-3, the J call TRBJ1-1; D may be TRBD1 (5 bases). Germline loops: CDR1 SGHNT, CDR2 YENEEA. The CDR3 length is 15 residues. Trimming took off 0 bases at V and 8 bases at J, with 16 bases between the two ends. CDR3 amino acids: CASSLDVGGEDEAFF. DNA of the CDR3: TGTGCCAGCAGCTTAGATGTCGGGGGAGAAGACGAAGCTTTCTTT.

The rearrangement uses TRBV2 and TRBJ2-7; TRBD1 matches at 12 bases. After removal of 7 bases from V and 5 bases from J, the junction contained 15 bases not matched to a gene. Germline V gene lookup returns CDR1 SNHLY and CDR2 FYNNEI. The CDR3 sequence is 17 residues long. The CDR3 nucleotides read TGTGCCAGCAAAATCGGGCCGGGACAGGGGGCCACCCACGAGCAGTACTTC. This translates into CASKIGPGQGATHEQYF.

This clonotype was picked up a small number of times. The gene calls are TRBV7-2 and TRBJ2-7; TRBD1 matches 9 bases. The length of the CDR3 is 16 residues. Germline values: CDR1 SGHTA, CDR2 FQGNSA. The V and J ends lost 5 bases and 2 bases, in that order; junction bases with no gene match: 10. CDR3 DNA: TGTGCCAGCAGCCTTTTGGACAGGGGTTCAACCTACGAGCAGTACTTC. This sequence encodes CASSLLDRGSTYEQYF.

A few counts support this clonotype. The chain employs TRBV29-1 and TRBJ2-1, with D perhaps being TRBD1 or TRBD2 (5 bases each). In germline, CDR1 is SQVTM, CDR2 ANQGSEA. Trimming cost V 1 base and J 2 bases, with 15 bases left between them. The CDR3 spans 16 residues. CDR3 sequence: CSVEGVGDPAYNEQFF. The CDR3 nucleotides read TGCAGCGTTGAAGGGGTAGGGGACCCCGCCTACAATGAGCAGTTCTTC.

This clonotype has just a few counts. CDR3 amino acids: CASSFWAGRTDTQYF. The CDR3 DNA sequence: TGTGCCAGCAGCTTTTGGGCCGGGAGAACAGATACGCAGTATTTT. This chain joins TRBV5-6 and TRBJ2-3; D perhaps matches TRBD2 (6 bases). There are 15 residues in the CDR3. Germline CDR1 is SGHDT and CDR2 is YYEEEE. Trimming shortened V by 2 bases and J by 3 bases, and 13 bases separated the two germline ends.

This clonotype was recorded a few times. V and J are TRBV4-3 and TRBJ2-7; 9 bases are shared with TRBD2. After removal of 0 bases from V and 3 bases from J, the junction contained 12 bases not matched to a gene. Germline CDR1 LGHNA, CDR2 YSLEER. The CDR3 covers 18 residues. Here the CDR3 reads CASSQDRFLAGMNYEQYF. CDR3 DNA: TGCGCCAGCAGCCAAGATAGGTTCCTAGCGGGAATGAACTACGAGCAGTACTTC.

The gene calls are TRBV7-2 and TRBJ1-2; D not certain. Trimming took 5 bases from V and 4 from J, leaving 17 bases between them. The germline gives CDR1 SGHTA, CDR2 FQGNSA. The CDR3 is 15 amino acids. CDR3 bases: TGTGCCAGCAGCCAACTGCCGGGCACTTTCTATGGCTACACCTTC. The encoded protein is CASSQLPGTFYGYTF. The full variable domain, its missing parts supplied by reference TRBV7-2 and TRBJ1-2, is GAGVSQSPSNKVTEKGKDVELRCDPISGHTALYWYRQSLGQGLEFLIYFQGNSAPDKSGLPSDRFSAERTGGSVSTLTIQRTQQEDSAVYLCASSQLPGTFYGYTFGSGTRLTVV.

In this sample, this clonotype turned up many times. The rearrangement links TRBV29-1 to TRBJ2-7; no clear D gene. The germline V gene encodes CDR1 SQVTM and CDR2 ANQGSEA. This CDR3 spans 13 amino acids. Trimming removed 7 bases from V and 0 bases from J, with 13 bases in between. CDR3 nucleotide sequence: TGCAGCGCACGGACGGCGGTCTCCTACGAGCAGTACTTC. Translating it yields CSARTAVSYEQYF.

This clonotype was detected a few times. As DNA, the CDR3 is TGTGCCAGCAGTCCGAGCTTGGCAAGCAATCAGCCCCAGCATTTT. This translates into CASSPSLASNQPQHF. The rearrangement joins TRBV27 to TRBJ1-5; no definite D call. The ends were cut back, 5 bases at V and 1 base at J, with 12 bases in the middle. CDR1 is MNHEY and CDR2 is SMNVEV in the germline V gene (reference sequence). This CDR3 has 15 amino acids.

CDR3 coding DNA: TGTGCCAGCAGCCGTTTGGGCAGGTTGGATGAAAAACTGTTTTTT. This translates into CASSRLGRLDEKLFF. J is TRBJ1-4 and V is TRBV9; D is unclear. Trimming pared 4 bases from V and 6 bases from J, leaving 16 bases between. This CDR3 spans 15 amino acids. Germline V CDR1 and CDR2: SGDLS, YYNGEE.

This clonotype appeared once. This rearrangement joins TRBV7-8 to TRBJ1-6, with D possibly matching TRBD1 (5 bases). The CDR3 is 16 amino acids. V lost 1 base and J lost 8, with 15 bases in between. The V gene's germline CDR1 is SGHVS and CDR2 FQNEAQ. The CDR3 DNA reads TGTGCCAGCAGCTTAGGCGGATGGGGCGGGGATTCACCCCTCCACTTT. Encoded protein: CASSLGGWGGDSPLHF.

V usage is TRBV29-1 and J usage is TRBJ1-1, with D hard to call. CDR1 and CDR2 (germline): SQVTM, ANQGSEA. The CDR3 length is 12 residues. The V end lost 6 bases, the J end lost 3 bases, and 11 bases lay between the germline ends. CDR3 DNA sequence: TGCAGCGTGGAGGGCGGGGACACTGAAGCTTTCTTT. As protein: CSVEGGDTEAFF.

V usage is TRBV12-3 or TRBV12-4 and J usage is TRBJ2-3; the match to TRBD2 covers 12 bases. V gave up 5 bases and J gave up 2 bases; unmatched junction bases: 5. CDR3 length: 16 amino acids. This CDR3 reads CASSAGLAGFTDTQYF. The CDR3 DNA reads as TGTGCCAGCAGTGCGGGACTAGCGGGTTTCACAGATACGCAGTATTTT.

The chain is built from TRBV6-1 and TRBJ2-3; 7 bases align to TRBD1. Germline-derived CDR1 and CDR2 are MNHNS and SASEGT. CDR3 length: 14 residues. V lost 6 bases to trimming and J lost 4 bases; unmatched junction nucleotides: 7. CDR3 amino acids: CASRHRGEADTQYF. CDR3 in DNA: TGTGCCAGCAGGCACAGGGGTGAGGCAGATACGCAGTATTTT.

This clonotype has a count of ten or more. This chain links TRBV5-1 with TRBJ2-1; D is undetermined. V was clipped by 1 base and J by 5 bases, with 7 bases between them. Germline-derived CDR1 and CDR2 are SGHRS and YFSETQ. This CDR3 has 13 amino acids. CDR3 bases: TGCGCCAGCAGCTTGTTAGGAAACAATGAGCAGTTCTTC. It encodes CASSLLGNNEQFF. The whole variable domain, remainder taken from reference TRBV5-1 and TRBJ2-1, is KAGVTQTPRYLIKTRGQQVTLSCSPISGHRSVSWYQQTPGQGLQFLFEYFSETQRNKGNFPGRFSGRQFSNSRSEMNVSTLELGDSALYLCASSLLGNNEQFFGPGTRLTVL.

The chain is built from TRBV19 and TRBJ2-5, with D perhaps TRBD2 (5 bases). This CDR3 is 15 amino acids long. V lost 2 bases to trimming and J lost 7 bases, with 17 bases between them. The V gene's germline CDR1 is LNHDA and CDR2 SQIVND (reference sequence). The CDR3 region is CASSIIDGPGGTQYF. CDR3 nucleotide sequence: TGTGCCAGTAGTATAATAGACGGGCCTGGAGGGACCCAGTACTTC.

The table lists this clonotype with a few counts. The CDR3 bases are TGTGCCAGCAGCCTTGCGGGGGACAGGGTCTACGAGCAGTACTTC. The encoded protein is CASSLAGDRVYEQYF. The chain employs TRBV9 and TRBJ2-7, with 9 bases fitting TRBD1. Germline lookup yields CDR1 SGDLS and CDR2 YYNGEE. The CDR3 sequence is 15 residues long. J was trimmed by 3 bases and V by 4 bases; bases with no gene match: 8.

This clonotype has more than one count but fewer than ten. This chain uses TRBV6-2 or TRBV6-3 with TRBJ2-4; maybe TRBD1 (5 bases). Trimming cost V 8 bases and J 0 bases, with 23 bases left between them. From germline, CDR1 is MNHEY and CDR2 SVGEGT. The CDR3 is 18 residues long. CDR3 residues: CASSQGPTVAIAKNIQYF. CDR3 coding DNA: TGTGCCAGCTCTCAAGGGCCGACAGTAGCAATAGCCAAAAACATTCAGTACTTC.

The chain carries TRBV13 and TRBJ1-1; no definite D call. The CDR3 is 14 residues long. V was shortened by 1 base and J by 1 base, with 7 bases between the two germline ends. Germline loops: CDR1 PRHDT, CDR2 FYEKMQ (reference sequence). For the CDR3, the DNA is TGTGCCAGCAGCTTAGAGTGGGGGAACACTGAAGCTTTCTTT. Protein: CASSLEWGNTEAFF.

The rearrangement uses TRBV7-9 and TRBJ2-1, with TRBD2 identical over 8 bases. The CDR3 has 15 amino acids. J lost 4 bases, V lost 3 bases, and 5 bases had no gene match. CDR1 and CDR2 from the germline V gene are SEHNR and FQNEAQ (reference sequence). CDR3 residues: CASSFVAGGYNEQFF. The CDR3 DNA reads TGTGCCAGCAGCTTCGTGGCGGGAGGATACAATGAGCAGTTCTTC.

In its sample, this clonotype was seen a few times. This chain uses TRBV27 with TRBJ1-1, with 9 positions matching TRBD1. The V gene's germline CDR1 is MNHEY and CDR2 SMNVEV (reference sequence). The CDR3 covers 14 residues. Losses at the gene ends were 7 bases for V and 4 bases for J; bases not matched to a gene: 7. The CDR3 DNA reads TGTGCCAGCACACCACAGGGGGCGAGCACTGAAGCTTTCTTT. It codes for CASTPQGASTEAFF.

The V call is TRBV27, the J call TRBJ2-6; D remains unclear. The CDR3 covers 14 residues. With 0 bases removed from V and 4 bases from J, the gap between germline ends came to 4 bases. Germline V gives CDR1 MNHEY, CDR2 SMNVEV (reference sequence). The CDR3 protein is CASSLSAGANVLTF. Here the CDR3 DNA reads TGTGCCAGCAGTTTATCGGCCGGGGCCAACGTCCTGACTTTC.

CDR3 protein: CASSLTVQGWTEAFF. The CDR3 nucleotides read TGTGCCAGCAGCCTAACCGTACAGGGTTGGACTGAAGCTTTCTTT. This rearrangement joins TRBV7-6 to TRBJ1-1; TRBD1 might be the D (6 bases). V was clipped by 5 bases and J by 5 bases, with 18 bases between them. The CDR3 is made up of 15 amino acids. The germline V gene has CDR1 SGHVS and CDR2 FNYEAQ.

The chain is built from TRBV19 and TRBJ2-1, with 10 bases lining up with TRBD2. The V gene end was trimmed by 9 bases and the J gene end by 7 bases; junction bases not matched to a gene: 9. Germline CDR1 is LNHDA and CDR2 is SQIVND (reference sequence). The CDR3 consists of 14 residues. The CDR3 loop reads CASIPSTSGNEQFF. CDR3 nucleotide sequence: TGTGCCAGCATTCCGTCGACTAGCGGGAATGAGCAGTTCTTC.